This T cell receptor beta chain was sequenced for a study of blood T cell repertoires in COVID-19. On the study more broadly: Collection of acute and convalescent COVID-19 samples took place in the United States, Italy and Spain. PBMCs, B-cell-depleted T cells, or T cells provided the cDNA or gDNA that made up the material.

In the original analysis: Researchers report that nucleated cell counts were estimated from reference gene primer amplification. Repertoires were generated with immunoSEQ multiplex PCR, while TCRdb's copy carries only in-frame clones and drops some. V and J calls and clone size are given by that table; D and trimming were obtained from the DNA. The data contain around 66,000 clones, approximately 89% of them singletons. This CDR3 contains 17 residues. Germline loops: CDR1 LNHDA, CDR2 SQIVND (reference sequence). Unmatched junction bases numbered 5, after V lost 1 base and J lost 1 base. The TCR sequence derives from a man aged 55-75 years with acute or convalescent COVID-19. Source material: peripheral blood. The chain couples TRBV19 to TRBJ2-5, with 11 bases aligning to TRBD2. CDR3 region: CASSIAHGTSGQETQYF. The CDR3 region has the DNA TGTGCCAGTAGTATAGCACACGGGACTAGCGGCCAAGAGACCCAGTACTTC.